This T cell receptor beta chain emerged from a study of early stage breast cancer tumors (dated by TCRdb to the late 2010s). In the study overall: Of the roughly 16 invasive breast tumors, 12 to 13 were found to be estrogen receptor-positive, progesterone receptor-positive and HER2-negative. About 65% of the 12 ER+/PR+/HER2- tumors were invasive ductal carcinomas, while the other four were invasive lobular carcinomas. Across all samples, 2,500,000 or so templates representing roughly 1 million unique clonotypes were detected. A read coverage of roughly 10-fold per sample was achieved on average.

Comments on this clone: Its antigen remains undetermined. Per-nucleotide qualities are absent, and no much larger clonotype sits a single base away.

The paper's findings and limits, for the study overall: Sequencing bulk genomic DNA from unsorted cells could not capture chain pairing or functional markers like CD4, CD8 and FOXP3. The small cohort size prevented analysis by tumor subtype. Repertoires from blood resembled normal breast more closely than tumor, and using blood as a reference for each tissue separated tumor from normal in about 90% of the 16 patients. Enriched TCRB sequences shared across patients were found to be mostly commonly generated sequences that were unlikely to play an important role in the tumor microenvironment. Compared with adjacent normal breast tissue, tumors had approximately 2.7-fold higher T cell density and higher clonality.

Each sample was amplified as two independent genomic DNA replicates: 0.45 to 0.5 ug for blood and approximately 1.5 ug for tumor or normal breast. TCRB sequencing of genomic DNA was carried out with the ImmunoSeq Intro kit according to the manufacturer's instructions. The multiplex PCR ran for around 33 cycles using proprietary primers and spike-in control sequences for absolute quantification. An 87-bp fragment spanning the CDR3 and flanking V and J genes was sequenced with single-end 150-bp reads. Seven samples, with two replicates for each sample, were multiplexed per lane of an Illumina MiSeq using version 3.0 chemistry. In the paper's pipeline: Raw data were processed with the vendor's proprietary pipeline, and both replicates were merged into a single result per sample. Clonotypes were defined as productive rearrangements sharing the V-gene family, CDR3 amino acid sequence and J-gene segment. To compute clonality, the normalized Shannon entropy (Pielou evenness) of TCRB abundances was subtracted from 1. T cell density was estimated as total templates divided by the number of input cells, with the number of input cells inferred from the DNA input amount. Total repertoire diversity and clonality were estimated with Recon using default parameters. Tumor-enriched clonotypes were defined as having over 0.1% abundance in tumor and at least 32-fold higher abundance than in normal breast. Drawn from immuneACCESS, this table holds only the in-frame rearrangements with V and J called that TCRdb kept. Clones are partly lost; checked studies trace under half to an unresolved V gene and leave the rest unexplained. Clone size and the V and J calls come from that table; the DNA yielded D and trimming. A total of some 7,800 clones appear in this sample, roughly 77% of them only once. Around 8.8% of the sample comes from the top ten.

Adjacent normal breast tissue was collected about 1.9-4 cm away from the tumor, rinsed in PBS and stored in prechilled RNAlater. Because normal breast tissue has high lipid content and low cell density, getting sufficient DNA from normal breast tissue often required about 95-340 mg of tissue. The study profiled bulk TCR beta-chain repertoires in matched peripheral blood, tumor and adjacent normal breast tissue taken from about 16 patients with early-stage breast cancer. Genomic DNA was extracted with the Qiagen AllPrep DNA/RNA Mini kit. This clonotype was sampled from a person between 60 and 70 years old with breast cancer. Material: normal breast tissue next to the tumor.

The CDR3: CASSERDRGIYEQFF. The DNA reads TGTGCCAGCAGTGAGCGGGACAGGGGGATCTATGAGCAGTTCTTC. The sequence is built from TRBV6-1 and TRBJ2-1; 11 central bases correspond to TRBD1. The germline V gene gives CDR1 as MNHNS and CDR2 as SASEGT. The CDR3 numbers 15 residues from cysteine through phenylalanine. CDR3 DNA only is kept here, 45 bases in frame from base 1. The V end gives up 3 bases and the J end 8 bases, leaving 6 bases in the junction not matched to a gene.